A single sample is the source of the 14 T cell receptor beta chains below, sequenced in a study of blood T cell repertoires in COVID-19. Produced via immunoSEQ multiplex PCR; TCRdb's table is partial and in-frame only. The table lists hundreds of thousands of clones, about 88% of them singletons, with 3% to 3.5% in the top ten. Sequenced: peripheral blood. These TCRs come from a man in his sixties with acute or convalescent COVID-19.

This chain joins TRBV7-9 and TRBJ2-1, with 11 bases that match TRBD2. This CDR3 region has 15 residues. Losses at the gene ends were 8 bases for V and 5 bases for J; bases not matched to a gene: 8. CDR1 SEHNR and CDR2 FQNEAQ come from the germline V gene (reference sequence). In DNA form, the CDR3 reads TGTGCCAGCCTTGCCTCTAGCGGGGGGAACAATGAGCAGTTCTTC. Amino acids: CASLASSGGNNEQFF.

The J gene is TRBJ1-1, the V gene TRBV7-2; 7 bases are a match to TRBD1. Germline V gene sequence: CDR1 SGHTA, CDR2 FQGNSA. The CDR3 has 15 residues. V dropped 8 bases and J dropped 6; count of bases not matched to a gene: 15. The DNA of the CDR3 is TGTGCCAGCCTGGGACAGCTCGATGCCAAGGCTGAAGCTTTCTTT. Protein sequence: CASLGQLDAKAEAFF.

This chain uses TRBV7-2 with TRBJ2-2; the match to TRBD1 covers 11 bases. The J segment lost 5 bases and the V segment lost 1 base, leaving 6 bases of the junction unmatched. The germline V gene has CDR1 SGHTA and CDR2 FQGNSA. This CDR3 has 17 amino acids. The DNA for the CDR3 is TGTGCCAGCAGCTTAGTCGGGACAGGGGGTATAACCGGGGAGCTGTTTTTT. It is translated as CASSLVGTGGITGELFF.

A single count supports this clone. The chain has TRBV11-2 and TRBJ2-7; the D is unclear. CDR3 length: 13 amino acids. V was trimmed by 3 bases and J by 1 base, leaving 7 bases between them. Germline CDR1 SGHAT, CDR2 FQNNGV. The CDR3 coding sequence is TGTGCCAGCAGCTTGTTACAGTCCTACGAGCAGTACTTC. It yields the protein CASSLLQSYEQYF.

The J gene is TRBJ2-5, the V gene TRBV7-9; 8 positions agree with TRBD2. The ends lost 5 bases at V and 2 bases at J; junction bases unmatched: 7. Germline V gives CDR1 SEHNR, CDR2 FQNEAQ (reference sequence). CDR3 length: 15 residues. CDR3 bases: TGTGCCAGCAGCACCCGGGGGGGGTTGCAAGAGACCCAGTACTTC. Encoded protein: CASSTRGGLQETQYF.

The gene calls are TRBV7-9 and TRBJ2-1, with 8 nucleotides matching TRBD1. V lost 4 bases and J lost 4; bases outside the gene matches: 12. The CDR3 is 17 amino acids. Germline CDR1 and CDR2: SEHNR and FQNEAQ (reference sequence). CDR3 sequence reads: CASSSLTGTGVYNEQFF. CDR3 DNA: TGTGCCAGCAGCTCCCTTACCGGGACAGGAGTATACAATGAGCAGTTCTTC. Based on the CDR3 plus reference TRBV7-9 and TRBJ2-1, the full variable domain is DTGVSQNPRHKITKRGQNVTFRCDPISEHNRLYWYRQTLGQGPEFLTYFQNEAQLEKSRLLSDRFSAERPKGSFSTLEIQRTEQGDSAMYLCASSSLTGTGVYNEQFFGPGTRLTVL.

In this sample, this clone turned up once. This chain connects TRBV20-1 to TRBJ2-7, with 9 bases fitting TRBD1. V shed 3 bases and J 3 bases; nucleotides not matched to a gene: 3. The CDR3 runs to 13 residues. The V gene's germline CDR1 is DFQATT and CDR2 SNEGSKA (reference sequence). This CDR3 is CSASGTGNYEQYF. For the CDR3, the DNA is TGCAGTGCTAGTGGGACAGGGAACTACGAGCAGTACTTC.

This clone was seen a single time. The genes are TRBV19 and TRBJ2-1; 8 bases are a match to TRBD2. The germline V gene encodes CDR1 LNHDA and CDR2 SQIVND (reference sequence). The CDR3 is 15 residues long. Losses at the gene ends were 8 bases for V and 6 bases for J; bases not matched to a gene: 12. The CDR3 sequence is CASWTSGGPTNEQFF. CDR3 nucleotide sequence: TGTGCCAGTTGGACAAGCGGGGGACCTACCAATGAGCAGTTCTTC.

The chain is built from TRBV7-2 and TRBJ1-1, with TRBD1 as a possible D gene (5 bases). Germline V gene data show CDR1 as SGHTA and CDR2 as FQGNSA. Trimming removed 6 bases at V and 0 bases at J, with 8 bases between. The CDR3 has 13 residues. For the CDR3, the DNA is TGTGCCAGCAGTGGCAGGGTGAACACTGAAGCTTTCTTT. Protein sequence: CASSGRVNTEAFF.

This clone was picked up one time. The chain couples TRBV10-3 to TRBJ1-2; 10 nucleotides match TRBD1. The ends lost 6 bases at V and 4 bases at J; junction bases unmatched: 20. The germline V gene has CDR1 ENHRY and CDR2 SYGVKD. The CDR3 contains 19 residues. CDR3 sequence reads: CAISEMKTGQGSLGYGYTF. For the CDR3, the DNA is TGTGCCATCAGCGAAATGAAGACGGGACAGGGGTCGCTAGGCTATGGCTACACCTTC.

The chain recombines TRBV5-1 with TRBJ1-1, with a tentative D call TRBD1 (5 bases). The CDR3 is made up of 15 amino acids. V gave up 0 bases and J gave up 11 bases, with 20 bases separating them. Germline CDR1 is SGHRS and CDR2 is YFSETQ. This CDR3 reads CASSLAGQGGSVAFF. CDR3 coding DNA: TGCGCCAGCAGCTTGGCAGGCCAGGGAGGGAGTGTGGCTTTCTTT.

The chain combines TRBV5-1 with TRBJ2-1, with D possibly being TRBD1 (5 bases). Germline V gene data show CDR1 as SGHRS and CDR2 as YFSETQ. Trimming shortened V by 5 bases and J by 7 bases, and 10 bases separated the two germline ends. The CDR3 has 12 amino acids. The CDR3 loop reads CASSLTGNEQFF. The DNA for the CDR3 is TGCGCCAGCAGTCTCACAGGAAATGAGCAGTTCTTC. Combining the CDR3 with reference TRBV5-1 and TRBJ2-1 gives the whole variable domain KAGVTQTPRYLIKTRGQQVTLSCSPISGHRSVSWYQQTPGQGLQFLFEYFSETQRNKGNFPGRFSGRQFSNSRSEMNVSTLELGDSALYLCASSLTGNEQFFGPGTRLTVL.

V gene TRBV6-5 combines with J gene TRBJ1-6; a weak D match, TRBD1 (5 bases). Germline assignment: CDR1 MNHEY and CDR2 SVGAGI. The CDR3 has 12 residues. Between the trimmed V and J ends, which lost 6 bases and 11 bases, there was a span of 11 bases. The DNA for the CDR3 is TGTGCCAGCAGCGCCAGGGCTCCACCCCTCCACTTT. It yields the protein CASSARAPPLHF.

This chain uses TRBV3-1 (or the pseudogene TRBV3-2) with TRBJ2-1, with 7 bases lining up with TRBD1. After removal of 2 bases from V and 13 bases from J, the junction contained 8 bases not matched to a gene. Germline V CDR1 and CDR2: LGHDT, YNNKEL (reference sequence). CDR3 size: 13 residues. The CDR3 loop reads CASSQPTGVLQFF. CDR3 in DNA: TGTGCCAGCAGCCAACCCACAGGGGTCCTACAGTTCTTC.